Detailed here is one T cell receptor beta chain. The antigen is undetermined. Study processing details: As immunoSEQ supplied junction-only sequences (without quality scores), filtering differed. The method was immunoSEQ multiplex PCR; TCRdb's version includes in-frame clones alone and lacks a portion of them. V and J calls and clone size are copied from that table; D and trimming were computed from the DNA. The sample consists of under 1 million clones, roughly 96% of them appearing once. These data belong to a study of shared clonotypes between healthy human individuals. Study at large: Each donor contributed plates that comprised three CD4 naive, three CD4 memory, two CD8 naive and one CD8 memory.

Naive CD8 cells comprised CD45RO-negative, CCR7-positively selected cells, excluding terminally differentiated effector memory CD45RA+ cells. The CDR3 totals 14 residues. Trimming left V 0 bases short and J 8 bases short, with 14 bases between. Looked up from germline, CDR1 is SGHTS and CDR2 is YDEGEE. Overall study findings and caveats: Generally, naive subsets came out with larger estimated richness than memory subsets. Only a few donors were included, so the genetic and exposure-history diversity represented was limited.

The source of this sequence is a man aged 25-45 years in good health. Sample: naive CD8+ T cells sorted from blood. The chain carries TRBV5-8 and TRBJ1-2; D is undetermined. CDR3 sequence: CASSLEANQRGYTF. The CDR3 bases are TGTGCCAGCAGCTTGGAGGCAAACCAGCGGGGCTACACCTTC.